This T cell receptor (beta chain) was captured in a study of CD8 T cells in ankylosing spondylitis. Broader study findings: Disease-linked clones bore a CD8+ phenotype, appearing relatively rarely in peripheral blood. Several of the motif variants were reported before in synovial fluid and blood from reactive arthritis.

Quantitative 5'-RACE with molecular barcodes generated TCR beta libraries. MiXCR was run by TCRdb on the 5' RACE reads, yielding one entry per CDR3 protein. This table holds 350,000 to 450,000 distinct CDR3 sequences, 20% to 25% found once. Germline V gene sequence: CDR1 SQVTM, CDR2 ANQGSEA. CDR3 length: 14 amino acids. V shed 7 bases and J shed 5 bases, with 19 bases lying between them. This clonotype showed up just a few times. Its antigen is not identified. The receptor comes from a male donor with ankylosing spondylitis or in good health (not recorded which). Sequencing was performed on blood, either unsorted or a sorted T cell fraction (not recorded which). The chain couples TRBV29-1 to TRBJ2-3, with D maybe TRBD1 (6 bases). In DNA form, the CDR3 reads TGCAGCGGTTTGGGCAGGGGTAGAAGAGATACGCAGTATTTT. Translation gives CSGLGRGRRDTQYF.